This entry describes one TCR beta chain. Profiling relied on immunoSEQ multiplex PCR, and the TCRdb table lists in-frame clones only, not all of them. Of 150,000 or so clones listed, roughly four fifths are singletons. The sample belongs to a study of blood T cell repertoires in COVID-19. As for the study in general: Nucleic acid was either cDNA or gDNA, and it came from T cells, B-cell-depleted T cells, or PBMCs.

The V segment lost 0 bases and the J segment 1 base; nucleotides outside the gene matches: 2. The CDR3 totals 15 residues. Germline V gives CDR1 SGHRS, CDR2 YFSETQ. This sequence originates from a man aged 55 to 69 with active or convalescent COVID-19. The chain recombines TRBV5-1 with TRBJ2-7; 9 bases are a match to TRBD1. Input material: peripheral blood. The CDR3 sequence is CASSLVGQGSYEQYF. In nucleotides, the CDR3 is TGCGCCAGCAGCTTGGTTGGACAGGGGTCCTACGAGCAGTACTTC.